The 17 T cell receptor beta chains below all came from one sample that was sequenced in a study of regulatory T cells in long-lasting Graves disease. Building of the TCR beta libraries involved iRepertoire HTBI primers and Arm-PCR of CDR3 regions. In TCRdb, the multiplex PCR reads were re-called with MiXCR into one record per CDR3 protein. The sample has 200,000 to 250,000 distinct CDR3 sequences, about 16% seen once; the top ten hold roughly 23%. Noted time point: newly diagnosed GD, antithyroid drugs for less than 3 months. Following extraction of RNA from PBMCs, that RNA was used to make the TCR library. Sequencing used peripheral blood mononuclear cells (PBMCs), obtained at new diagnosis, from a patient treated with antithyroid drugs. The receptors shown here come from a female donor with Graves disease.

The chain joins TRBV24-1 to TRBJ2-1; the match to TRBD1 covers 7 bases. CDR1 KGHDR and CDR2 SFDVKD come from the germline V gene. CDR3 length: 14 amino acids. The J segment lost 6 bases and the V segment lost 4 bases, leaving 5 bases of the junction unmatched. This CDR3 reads CATSDQTGRNEQFF. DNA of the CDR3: TGTGCCACCAGTGACCAGACAGGGCGCAATGAGCAGTTCTTC.

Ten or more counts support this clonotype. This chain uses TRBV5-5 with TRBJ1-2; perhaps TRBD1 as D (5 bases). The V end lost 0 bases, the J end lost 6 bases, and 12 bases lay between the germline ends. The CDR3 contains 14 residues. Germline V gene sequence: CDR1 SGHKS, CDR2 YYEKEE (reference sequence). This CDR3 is CASSLGAGLDGYTF. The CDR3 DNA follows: TGTGCCAGCAGCTTGGGGGCAGGGTTGGATGGCTACACCTTC. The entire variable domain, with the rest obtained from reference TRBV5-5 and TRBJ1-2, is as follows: DAGVTQSPTHLIKTRGQQVTLRCSPISGHKSVSWYQQVLGQGPQFIFQYYEKEERGRGNFPDRFSARQFPNYSSELNVNALLLGDSALYLCASSLGAGLDGYTFGSGTRLTVV.

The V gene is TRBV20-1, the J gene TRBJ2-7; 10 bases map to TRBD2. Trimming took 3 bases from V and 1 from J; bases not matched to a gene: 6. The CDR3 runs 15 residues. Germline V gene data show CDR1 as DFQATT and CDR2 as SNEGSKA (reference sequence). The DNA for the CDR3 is TGCAGTGCTAGGGGTGGTAGCGGGAGGTCCTACGAGCAGTACTTC. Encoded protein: CSARGGSGRSYEQYF.

Here the CDR3 reads CASSSWTGGYRANVLTF. The CDR3 nucleotides read TGTGCCAGCAGTTCTTGGACAGGGGGCTACAGGGCCAACGTCCTGACTTTC. The chain links TRBV6-2 or TRBV6-3 to TRBJ2-6; the match to TRBD1 covers 11 bases. Germline-derived CDR1 and CDR2 are MNHEY and SVGEGT. J was trimmed by 5 bases and V by 4 bases; bases with no gene match: 7. The CDR3 consists of 17 residues.

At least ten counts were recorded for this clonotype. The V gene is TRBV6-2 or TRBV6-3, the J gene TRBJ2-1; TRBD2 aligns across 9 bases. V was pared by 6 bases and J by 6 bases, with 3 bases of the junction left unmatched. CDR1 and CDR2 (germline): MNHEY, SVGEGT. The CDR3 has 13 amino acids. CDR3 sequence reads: CASRGLAGNEQFF. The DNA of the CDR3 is TGTGCCAGCAGGGGACTAGCCGGCAATGAGCAGTTCTTC.

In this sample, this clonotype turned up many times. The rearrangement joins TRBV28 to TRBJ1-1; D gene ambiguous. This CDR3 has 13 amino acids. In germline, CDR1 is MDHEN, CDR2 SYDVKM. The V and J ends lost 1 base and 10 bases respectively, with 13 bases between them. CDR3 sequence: CASSLYGVRGAFF. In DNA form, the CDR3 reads TGTGCCAGCAGTTTATATGGGGTCCGGGGAGCTTTCTTT.

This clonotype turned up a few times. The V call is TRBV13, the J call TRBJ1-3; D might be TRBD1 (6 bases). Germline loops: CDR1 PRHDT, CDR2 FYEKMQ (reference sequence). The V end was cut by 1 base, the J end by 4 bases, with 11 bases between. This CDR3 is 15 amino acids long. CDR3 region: CASSLVQGRGNTIYF. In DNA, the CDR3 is TGTGCCAGCAGCTTAGTACAGGGTCGCGGAAACACCATATATTTT.

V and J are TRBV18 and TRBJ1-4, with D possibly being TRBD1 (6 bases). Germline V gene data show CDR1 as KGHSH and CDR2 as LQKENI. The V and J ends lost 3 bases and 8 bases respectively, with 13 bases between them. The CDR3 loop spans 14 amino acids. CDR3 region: CASSPGRGEEKLFF. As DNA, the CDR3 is TGTGCCAGCTCACCGGGCAGGGGTGAGGAAAAACTGTTTTTT.

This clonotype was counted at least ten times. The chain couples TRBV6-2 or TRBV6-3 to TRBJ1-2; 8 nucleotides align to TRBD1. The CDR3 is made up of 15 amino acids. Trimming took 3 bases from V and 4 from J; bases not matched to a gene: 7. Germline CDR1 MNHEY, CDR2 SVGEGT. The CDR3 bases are TGTGCCAGCAGTTATTCCGGGACAGGTGTCTATGGCTACACCTTC. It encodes CASSYSGTGVYGYTF.

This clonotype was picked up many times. The CDR3 region is CASSSLGRNTRIEQFF. CDR3 nucleotide sequence: TGTGCCAGCAGCTCCCTGGGTAGGAATACACGTATTGAGCAGTTCTTC. The V gene is TRBV11-2, the J gene TRBJ2-1; no firm D call. V lost 4 bases, J lost 9 bases, and 22 bases lay in between. The CDR3 has 16 residues. The germline CDR1 and CDR2 sequences are SGHAT and FQNNGV.

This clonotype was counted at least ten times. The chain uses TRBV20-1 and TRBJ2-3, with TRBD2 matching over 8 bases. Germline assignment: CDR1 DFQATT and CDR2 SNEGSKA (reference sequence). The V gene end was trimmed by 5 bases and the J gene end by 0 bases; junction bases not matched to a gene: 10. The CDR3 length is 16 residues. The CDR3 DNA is TGCAGTGCTGGGGGGAGCGGGGGCGAGAGCACAGATACGCAGTATTTT. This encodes CSAGGSGGESTDTQYF.

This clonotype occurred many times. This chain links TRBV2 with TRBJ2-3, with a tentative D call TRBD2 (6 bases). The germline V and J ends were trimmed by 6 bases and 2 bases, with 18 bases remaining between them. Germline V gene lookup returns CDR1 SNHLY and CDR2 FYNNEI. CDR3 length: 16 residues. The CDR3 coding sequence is TGTGCCAGCAGCCGCCTCGGGGGAGGAAACACAGATACGCAGTATTTT. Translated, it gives CASSRLGGGNTDTQYF.

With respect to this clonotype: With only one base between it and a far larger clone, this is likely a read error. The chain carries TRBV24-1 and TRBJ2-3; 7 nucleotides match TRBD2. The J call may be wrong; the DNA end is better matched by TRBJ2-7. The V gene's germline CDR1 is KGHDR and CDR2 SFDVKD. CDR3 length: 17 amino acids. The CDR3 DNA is TGTGCCACCAGTGATTTGGCCCTACGGGGGGAGAAGAATGAGCAGTACTTC. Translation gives CATSDLALRGEKNEQYF.

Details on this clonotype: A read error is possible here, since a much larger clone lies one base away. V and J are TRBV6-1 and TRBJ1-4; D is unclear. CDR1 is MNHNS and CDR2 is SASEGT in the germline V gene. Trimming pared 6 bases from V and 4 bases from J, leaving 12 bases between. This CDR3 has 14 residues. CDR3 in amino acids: CASRSHVGNEKLFF. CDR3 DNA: TGTGCCAGCAGATCCCACGTGGGTAATGAAAAACTGTTTTTT.

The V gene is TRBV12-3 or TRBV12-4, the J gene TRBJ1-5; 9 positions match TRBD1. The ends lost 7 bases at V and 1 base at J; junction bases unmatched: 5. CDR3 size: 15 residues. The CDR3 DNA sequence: TGTGCCAGCACCGCACAGGGGGCGAGCAATCAGCCCCAGCATTTT. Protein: CASTAQGASNQPQHF.

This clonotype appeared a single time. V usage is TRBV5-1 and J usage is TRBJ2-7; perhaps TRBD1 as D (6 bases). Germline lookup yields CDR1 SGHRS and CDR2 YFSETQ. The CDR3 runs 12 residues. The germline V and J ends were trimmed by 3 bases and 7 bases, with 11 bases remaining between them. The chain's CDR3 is CASSSPGEEQYF. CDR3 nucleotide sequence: TGCGCCAGCAGCTCTCCAGGGGAAGAGCAGTACTTC.

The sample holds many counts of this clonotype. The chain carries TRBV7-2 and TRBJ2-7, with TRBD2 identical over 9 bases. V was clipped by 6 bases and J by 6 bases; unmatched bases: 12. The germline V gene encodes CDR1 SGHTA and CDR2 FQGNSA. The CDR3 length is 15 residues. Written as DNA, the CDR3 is TGTGCCAGCAGACGAGAGGGGCGGGAGGGCCCCGAGCAGTACTTC. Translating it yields CASRREGREGPEQYF.